The sequence of this T cell receptor beta chain was determined in a study of Ad26.COV2.S vaccination and SARS-CoV-2 variants. Sequenced by immunoSEQ multiplex PCR; TCRdb stores in-frame clones only, minus some. The sample records around 340,000 clones, roughly 89% being singletons. V was pared by 5 bases and J by 5 bases, with 15 bases between. The germline gives CDR1 LNHDA, CDR2 SQIVND (reference sequence). The CDR3 runs to 14 residues. Treatment noted: some 20 received Ad26.COV2.S at low or high dose, single or two shots; 5 received placebo; per-sample allocation not given. All samples were drawn on day 63, counting from the first vaccine or placebo injection.

The source material was peripheral blood, sampled in a trial of Ad26.COV2.S vaccine versus placebo. The TCR was taken from a person between 18 and 65 years old who received the Ad26.COV2.S COVID-19 vaccine or a placebo. The genes are TRBV19 and TRBJ1-2; maybe TRBD1 (6 bases). CDR3 region: CASSAWTARYGYTF. The DNA of the CDR3 is TGTGCCAGTAGTGCTTGGACAGCCCGTTATGGCTACACCTTC.